These 10 T cell receptor beta chains were all obtained from the same sample, sequenced in a study of blood T cell repertoires in COVID-19. The repertoire was sequenced with immunoSEQ multiplex PCR; TCRdb's copy has only in-frame clones and lacks some. Among some 22,000 clones listed, around 90% were seen once. The sequenced material came from peripheral blood. The receptors stem from a man in his sixties or seventies with COVID-19, enrolled during active disease.

This rearrangement joins TRBV27 to TRBJ2-7; maybe TRBD1 (6 bases). CDR1 is MNHEY, CDR2 SMNVEV, per germline (reference sequence). The V and J ends lost 9 bases and 5 bases respectively, with 20 bases between them. The CDR3 sequence is 14 residues long. The CDR3 sequence is CASGSRGLADEQYF. CDR3 bases: TGTGCCAGTGGGTCAAGGGGGTTGGCGGACGAGCAGTACTTC.

The genes are TRBV6-6 and TRBJ1-1; 10 positions match TRBD1. This CDR3 is 14 amino acids long. Germline lookup yields CDR1 MNHNY and CDR2 SVGAGI (reference sequence). With V trimmed by 4 bases and J by 4 bases, 3 bases remained unmatched. The CDR3 DNA reads TGTGCCAGCAGTTTCCGGGACAGGGGCACTGAAGCTTTCTTT. Its protein is CASSFRDRGTEAFF.

The genes are TRBV3-1 (or the pseudogene TRBV3-2) and TRBJ2-7, with D perhaps matching TRBD1 (5 bases). The germline gives CDR1 LGHDT, CDR2 YNNKEL (reference sequence). This CDR3 is built from 15 residues. Deletions cut 1 base from V and 3 bases from J, with 13 bases between. The CDR3 coding sequence is TGTGCCAGCAGCCAAGGGGTCAAAAGGGGCTACGAGCAGTACTTC. Translated, it gives CASSQGVKRGYEQYF.

The rearrangement links TRBV5-5 to TRBJ2-3; TRBD2 is a possible D gene (6 bases). The CDR3 runs 15 residues. Looked up from germline, CDR1 is SGHKS and CDR2 is YYEKEE (reference sequence). Deletions cut 4 bases from V and 2 bases from J, with 14 bases between. The CDR3 sequence: CASSTGLQITDTQYF. DNA for the CDR3: TGTGCCAGCAGCACCGGACTACAGATCACAGATACGCAGTATTTT. The entire variable domain, with the rest obtained from reference TRBV5-5 and TRBJ2-3, is as follows: DAGVTQSPTHLIKTRGQQVTLRCSPISGHKSVSWYQQVLGQGPQFIFQYYEKEERGRGNFPDRFSARQFPNYSSELNVNALLLGDSALYLCASSTGLQITDTQYFGPGTRLTVL.

A single count supports this clone. This rearrangement joins TRBV19 to TRBJ2-1; a weak D match, TRBD2 (6 bases). From germline, CDR1 is LNHDA and CDR2 SQIVND (reference sequence). This CDR3 comprises 14 residues. Trimming removed 3 bases from V and 4 bases from J, with 10 bases in between. The CDR3 region has the DNA TGTGCCAGTAGTATTAGACTAGTTTACAATGAGCAGTTCTTC. It is translated as CASSIRLVYNEQFF.

The J gene is TRBJ1-5, the V gene TRBV24-1; no firm D call. Between the trimmed V and J ends, which lost 4 bases and 4 bases, there was a span of 7 bases. This CDR3 contains 13 residues. The germline CDR1 and CDR2 sequences are KGHDR and SFDVKD. Here the CDR3 reads CATSEEGNQPQHF. CDR3 sequence (DNA): TGTGCCACCAGTGAAGAGGGAAATCAGCCCCAGCATTTT.

The rearrangement links TRBV7-9 to TRBJ1-3, with 7 bases that match TRBD1. V was pared by 5 bases and J by 1 base, with 5 bases of the junction left unmatched. In germline, CDR1 is SEHNR, CDR2 FQNEAQ (reference sequence). The CDR3 runs to 15 residues. The CDR3 region has the DNA TGTGCCAGCAGCATCCAGGGGGGTTCTGGAAACACCATATATTTT. Its protein product is CASSIQGGSGNTIYF.

V gene TRBV4-2 combines with J gene TRBJ2-2, with D possibly matching TRBD1 (6 bases). The CDR3 runs 17 residues. Trimming stripped 2 bases from V and 5 bases from J, with 18 bases between. Germline V gives CDR1 LGHNA, CDR2 YNFKEQ. The CDR3 protein is CASSQHLLDSSTGELFF. The CDR3 DNA reads TGTGCCAGCAGCCAACATCTATTGGACAGTAGTACCGGGGAGCTGTTTTTT.

The rearrangement links TRBV5-1 to TRBJ1-4, with 7 bases that match TRBD1. The CDR3 contains 19 residues. Germline V CDR1 and CDR2: SGHRS, YFSETQ. Trimming cost V 4 bases and J 5 bases; bases outside gene matches: 20. CDR3 nucleotides: TGCGCCAGCAGCCAAGACCGGGACAGAGGACCAGGGCCGAATGAAAAACTGTTTTTT. As protein: CASSQDRDRGPGPNEKLFF.

The chain recombines TRBV4-1 with TRBJ1-2; D call uncertain. Deletions cut 1 base from V and 8 bases from J, with 11 bases between. The CDR3 is made up of 13 amino acids. Germline CDR1 is MGHRA and CDR2 is YSYEKL. Here the CDR3 DNA reads TGCGCCAGCAGCCAAGTATTTACGGAGGGCTACACCTTC. It codes for CASSQVFTEGYTF.